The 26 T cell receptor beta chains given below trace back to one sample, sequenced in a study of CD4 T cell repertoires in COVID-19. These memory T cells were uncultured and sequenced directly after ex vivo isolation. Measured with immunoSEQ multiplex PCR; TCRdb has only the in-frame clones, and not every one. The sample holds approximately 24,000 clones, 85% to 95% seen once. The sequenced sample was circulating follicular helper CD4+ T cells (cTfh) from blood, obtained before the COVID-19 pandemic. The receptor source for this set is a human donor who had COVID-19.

In DNA form, the CDR3 reads TGTGCCAGCAGCTTTTTACAGGGGCAAGAGACCCAGTACTTC. Its protein product is CASSFLQGQETQYF. V gene TRBV11-1 combines with J gene TRBJ2-5; 7 nucleotides line up with TRBD1. The CDR3 has 14 residues. CDR1 is SGHAT, CDR2 FQDESV, per germline (reference sequence). Trimming cost V 3 bases and J 2 bases; bases outside gene matches: 3.

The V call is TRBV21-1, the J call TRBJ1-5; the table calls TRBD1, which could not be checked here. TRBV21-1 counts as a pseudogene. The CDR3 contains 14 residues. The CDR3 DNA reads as TGTGCCAGCACGAAAGGGGCAAAAAATCAGCCCCAGCATTTT. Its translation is CASTKGAKNQPQHF.

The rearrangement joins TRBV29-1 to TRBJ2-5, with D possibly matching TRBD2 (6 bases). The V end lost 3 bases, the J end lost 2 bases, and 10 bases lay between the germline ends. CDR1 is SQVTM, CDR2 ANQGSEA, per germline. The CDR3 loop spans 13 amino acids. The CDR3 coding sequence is TGCAGCGTTGACGTGGGGGGACAAGAGACCCAGTACTTC. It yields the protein CSVDVGGQETQYF.

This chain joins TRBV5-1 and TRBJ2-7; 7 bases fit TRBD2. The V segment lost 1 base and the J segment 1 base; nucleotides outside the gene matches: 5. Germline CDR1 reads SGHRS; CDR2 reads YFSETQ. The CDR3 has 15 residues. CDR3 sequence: CASSLPSGNSYEQYF. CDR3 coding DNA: TGCGCCAGCAGCTTGCCCAGCGGGAATTCCTACGAGCAGTACTTC.

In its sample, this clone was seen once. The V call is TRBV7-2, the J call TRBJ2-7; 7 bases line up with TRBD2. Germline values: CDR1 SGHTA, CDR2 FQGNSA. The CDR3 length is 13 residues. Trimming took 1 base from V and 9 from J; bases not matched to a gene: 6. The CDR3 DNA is TGTGCCAGCAGCTTAGGCAAGGGACTACCGCAGTACTTC. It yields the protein CASSLGKGLPQYF.

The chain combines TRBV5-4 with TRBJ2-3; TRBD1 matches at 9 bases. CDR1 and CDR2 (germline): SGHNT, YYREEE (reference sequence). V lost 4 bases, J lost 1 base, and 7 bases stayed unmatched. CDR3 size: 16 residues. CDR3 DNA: TGTGCCAGCAGCACCCCGGGACAGGGCGGCACAGATACGCAGTATTTT. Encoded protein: CASSTPGQGGTDTQYF.

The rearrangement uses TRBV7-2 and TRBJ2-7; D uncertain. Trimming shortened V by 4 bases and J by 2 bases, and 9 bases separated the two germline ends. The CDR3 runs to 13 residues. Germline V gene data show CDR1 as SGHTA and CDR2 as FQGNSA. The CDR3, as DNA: TGTGCCAGCAGCTATAGTGGAGCCTACGAGCAGTACTTC. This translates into CASSYSGAYEQYF.

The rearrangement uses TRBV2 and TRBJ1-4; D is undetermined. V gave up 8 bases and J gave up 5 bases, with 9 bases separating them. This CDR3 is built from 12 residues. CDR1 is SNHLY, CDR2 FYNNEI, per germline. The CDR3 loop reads CASARRNEKLFF. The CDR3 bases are TGTGCCAGCGCGCGGCGGAATGAAAAACTGTTTTTT.

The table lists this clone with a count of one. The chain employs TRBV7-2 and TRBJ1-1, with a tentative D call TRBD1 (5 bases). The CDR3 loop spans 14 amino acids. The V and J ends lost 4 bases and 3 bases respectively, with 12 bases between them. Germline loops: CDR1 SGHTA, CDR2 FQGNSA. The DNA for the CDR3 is TGTGCCAGCAGCTCTCGTTGGGGGGACACTGAAGCTTTCTTT. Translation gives CASSSRWGDTEAFF.

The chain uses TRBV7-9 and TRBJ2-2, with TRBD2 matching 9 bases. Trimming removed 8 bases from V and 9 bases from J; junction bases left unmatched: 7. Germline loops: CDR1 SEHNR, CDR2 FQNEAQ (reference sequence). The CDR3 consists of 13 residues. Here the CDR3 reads CASVLAGLRELFF. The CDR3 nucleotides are TGTGCCAGCGTTCTAGCGGGACTTCGGGAGCTGTTTTTT.

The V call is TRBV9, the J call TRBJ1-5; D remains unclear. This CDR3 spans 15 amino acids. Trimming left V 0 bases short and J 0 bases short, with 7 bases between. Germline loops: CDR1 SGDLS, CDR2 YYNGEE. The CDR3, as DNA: TGTGCCAGCAGCGTAGACGGTTATAGCAATCAGCCCCAGCATTTT. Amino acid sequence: CASSVDGYSNQPQHF.

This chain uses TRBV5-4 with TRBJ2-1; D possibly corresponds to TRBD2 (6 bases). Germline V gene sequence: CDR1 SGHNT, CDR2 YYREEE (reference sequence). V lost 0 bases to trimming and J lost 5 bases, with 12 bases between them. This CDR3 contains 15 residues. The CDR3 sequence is CASSLDGGPDNEQFF. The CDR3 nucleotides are TGTGCCAGCAGCTTGGACGGAGGGCCGGACAATGAGCAGTTCTTC.

The CDR3 region is CASSLIMAVGGVAGELFF. In nucleotides, the CDR3 is TGTGCCAGCTCACTCATCATGGCAGTCGGAGGGGTTGCCGGGGAGCTGTTTTTT. This chain uses TRBV18 with TRBJ2-2; D is possibly TRBD2 (6 bases). V shed 4 bases and J shed 6 bases, with 24 bases lying between them. The germline V gene has CDR1 KGHSH and CDR2 LQKENI. CDR3 length: 18 residues.

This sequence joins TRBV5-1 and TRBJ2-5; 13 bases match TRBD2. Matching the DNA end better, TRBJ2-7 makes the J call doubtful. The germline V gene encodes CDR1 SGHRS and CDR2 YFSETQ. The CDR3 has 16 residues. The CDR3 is CASSRRTSGGAYEQYF. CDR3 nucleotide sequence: TGCGCCAGCAGCCGCCGGACTAGCGGGGGCGCCTACGAGCAGTACTTC.

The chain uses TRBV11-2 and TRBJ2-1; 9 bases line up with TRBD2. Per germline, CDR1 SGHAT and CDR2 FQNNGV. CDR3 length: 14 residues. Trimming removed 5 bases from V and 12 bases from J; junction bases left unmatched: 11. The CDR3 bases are TGTGCCAGCAGCCTACCGGGCGGGGGGGCCGGGCAGTTCTTC. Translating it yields CASSLPGGGAGQFF. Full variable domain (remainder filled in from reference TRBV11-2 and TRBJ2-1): EAGVAQSPRYKIIEKRQSVAFWCNPISGHATLYWYQQILGQGPKLLIQFQNNGVVDDSQLPKDRFSAERLKGVDSTLKIQPAKLEDSAVYLCASSLPGGGAGQFFGPGTRLTVL.

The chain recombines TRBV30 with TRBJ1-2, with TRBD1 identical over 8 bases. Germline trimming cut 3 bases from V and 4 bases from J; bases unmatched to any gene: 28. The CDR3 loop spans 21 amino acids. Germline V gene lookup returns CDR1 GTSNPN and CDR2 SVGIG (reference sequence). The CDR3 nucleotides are TGTGCCTGGAGCGCACATTCCATCGGACAGGGAAGAAGAAGGACCTCCTATGGCTACACCTTC. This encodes CAWSAHSIGQGRRRTSYGYTF.

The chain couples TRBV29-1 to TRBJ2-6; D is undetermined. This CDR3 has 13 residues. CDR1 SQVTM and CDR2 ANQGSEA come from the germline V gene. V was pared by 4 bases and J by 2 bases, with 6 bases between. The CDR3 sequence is CSVGSTGANVLTF. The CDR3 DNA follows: TGCAGCGTTGGGAGCACTGGGGCCAACGTCCTGACTTTC. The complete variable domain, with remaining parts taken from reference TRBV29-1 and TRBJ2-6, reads SAVISQKPSRDICQRGTSLTIQCQVDSQVTMMFWYRQQPGQSLTLIATANQGSEATYESGFVIDKFPISRPNLTFSTLTVSNMSPEDSSIYLCSVGSTGANVLTFGAGSRLTVL.

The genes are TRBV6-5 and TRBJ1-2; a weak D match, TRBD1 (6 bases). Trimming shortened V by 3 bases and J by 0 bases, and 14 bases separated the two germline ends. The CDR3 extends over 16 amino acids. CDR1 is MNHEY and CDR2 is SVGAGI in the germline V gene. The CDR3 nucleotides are TGTGCCAGCAGTTATGGGGGCGGCCCTTCTAACTATGGCTACACCTTC. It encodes CASSYGGGPSNYGYTF.

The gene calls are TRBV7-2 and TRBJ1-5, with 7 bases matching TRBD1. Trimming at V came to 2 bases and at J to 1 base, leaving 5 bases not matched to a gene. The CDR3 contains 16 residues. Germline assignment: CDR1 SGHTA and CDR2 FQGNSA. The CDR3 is CASSLKGAGSNQPQHF. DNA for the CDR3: TGTGCCAGCAGCTTAAAGGGGGCGGGGAGCAATCAGCCCCAGCATTTT.

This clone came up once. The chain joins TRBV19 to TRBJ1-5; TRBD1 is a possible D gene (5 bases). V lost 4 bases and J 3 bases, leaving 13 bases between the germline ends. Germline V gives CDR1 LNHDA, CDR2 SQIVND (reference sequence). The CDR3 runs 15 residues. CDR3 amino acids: CASSSVQGFNQPQHF. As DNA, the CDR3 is TGTGCCAGTAGTAGCGTTCAGGGATTCAATCAGCCCCAGCATTTT.

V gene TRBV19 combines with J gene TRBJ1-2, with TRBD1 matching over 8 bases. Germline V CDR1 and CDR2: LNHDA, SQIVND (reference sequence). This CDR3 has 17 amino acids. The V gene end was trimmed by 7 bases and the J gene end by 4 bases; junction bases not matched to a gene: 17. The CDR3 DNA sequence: TGTGCCAGTACCCTCTCGCCTCGGACAGGGATTACCTATGGCTACACCTTC. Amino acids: CASTLSPRTGITYGYTF.

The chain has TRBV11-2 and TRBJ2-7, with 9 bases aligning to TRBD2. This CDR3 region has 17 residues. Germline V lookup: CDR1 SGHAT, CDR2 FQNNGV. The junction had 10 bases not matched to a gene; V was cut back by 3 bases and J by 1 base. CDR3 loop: CASSLTSGSQASYEQYF. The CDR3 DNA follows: TGTGCCAGCAGCTTGACTAGCGGATCTCAGGCGTCCTACGAGCAGTACTTC.

CDR3 sequence (DNA): TGTGCCTGGAAGAGTCGTAATGGCAATCAGCCCCAGCATTTT. This sequence encodes CAWKSRNGNQPQHF. The chain uses TRBV30 and TRBJ1-5; D is uncertain. The germline gives CDR1 GTSNPN, CDR2 SVGIG (reference sequence). This CDR3 region has 14 residues. Trimming took 4 bases from V and 2 from J, leaving 12 bases between them.

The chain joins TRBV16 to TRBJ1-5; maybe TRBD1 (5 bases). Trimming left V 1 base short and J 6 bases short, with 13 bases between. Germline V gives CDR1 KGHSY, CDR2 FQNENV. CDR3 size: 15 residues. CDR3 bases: TGTGCCAGCAGCCAATTTCCCCAGGGCGGTCAGCCCCAGCATTTT. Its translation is CASSQFPQGGQPQHF.

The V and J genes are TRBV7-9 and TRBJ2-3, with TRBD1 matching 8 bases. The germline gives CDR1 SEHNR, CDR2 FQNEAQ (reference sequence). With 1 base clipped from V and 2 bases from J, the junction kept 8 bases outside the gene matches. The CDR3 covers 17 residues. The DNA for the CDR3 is TGTGCCAGCAGCTTAGGGGTGCAGGGGGCGGTCACAGATACGCAGTATTTT. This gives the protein CASSLGVQGAVTDTQYF.

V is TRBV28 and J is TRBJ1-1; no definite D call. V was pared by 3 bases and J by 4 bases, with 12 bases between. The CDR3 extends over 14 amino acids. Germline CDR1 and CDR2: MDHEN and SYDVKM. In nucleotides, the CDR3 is TGTGCCAGCAGTTTGGCTGGGCTGAGCACTGAAGCTTTCTTT. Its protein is CASSLAGLSTEAFF.